This T cell receptor beta chain was captured by sequencing in a study of spatial heterogeneity in lung cancer. At the level of the study: Follow-up PBMC samples were sequenced when available, at a median of roughly 2 years after resection. The average count in raw reads for each unique TCR and UMI combination exceeded nine appearances.

This CDR3 is built from 14 residues. CDR1 and CDR2 (germline): SNHLY, FYNNEI. V lost 6 bases and J lost 0; bases outside the gene matches: 4. Noted time point: blood at routine non-recurrence follow-up after resection. Unsorted whole RNA from tumor, nontumor lung or frozen PBMC underwent sequencing. Single TCR cDNA molecules each had their own unique molecular identifier. MiXCR was run by TCRdb on the 5' RACE reads, yielding one entry per CDR3 protein. This table has approximately 93,000 distinct CDR3 sequences, 15% to 20% appearing once. This clonotype has a handful of counts. This TCR came from a male donor with early-stage non-small cell lung cancer. Sample: PBMCs, taken at follow-up. The V and J genes are TRBV2 and TRBJ2-7; 8 bases align to TRBD1. The DNA of the CDR3 is TGTGCCAGCAGCGGACAGGGCGGCTCCTACGAGCAGTACTTC. Protein: CASSGQGGSYEQYF.